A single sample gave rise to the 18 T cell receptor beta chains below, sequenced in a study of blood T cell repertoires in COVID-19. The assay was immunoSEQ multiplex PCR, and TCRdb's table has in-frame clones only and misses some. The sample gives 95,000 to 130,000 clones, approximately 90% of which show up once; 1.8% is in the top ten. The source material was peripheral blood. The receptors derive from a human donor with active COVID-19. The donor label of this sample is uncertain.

As DNA, the CDR3 is TGTGCCAGCTCACCGACAGGGAACCAAGAGACCCAGTACTTC. This translates into CASSPTGNQETQYF. The J gene is TRBJ2-5, the V gene TRBV18; 7 bases fit TRBD1. The CDR3 consists of 14 residues. The V segment lost 3 bases and the J segment 0 bases; nucleotides outside the gene matches: 1. Looked up from germline, CDR1 is KGHSH and CDR2 is LQKENI.

The CDR3 bases are TGTGCCAGCAGTTACGGACAGGGGAGCGAGACCCAGTACTTC. Its translation is CASSYGQGSETQYF. The chain carries TRBV6-5 and TRBJ2-5, with TRBD1 matching over 9 bases. The V gene's germline CDR1 is MNHEY and CDR2 SVGAGI. With V trimmed by 2 bases and J by 5 bases, 3 bases remained unmatched. The CDR3 covers 14 residues.

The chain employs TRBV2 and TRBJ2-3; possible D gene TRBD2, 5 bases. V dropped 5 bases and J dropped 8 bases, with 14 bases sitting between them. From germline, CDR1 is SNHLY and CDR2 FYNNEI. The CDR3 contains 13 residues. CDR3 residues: CASSRTRGVTQYF. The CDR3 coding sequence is TGTGCCAGCAGTAGAACTAGAGGAGTTACGCAGTATTTT.

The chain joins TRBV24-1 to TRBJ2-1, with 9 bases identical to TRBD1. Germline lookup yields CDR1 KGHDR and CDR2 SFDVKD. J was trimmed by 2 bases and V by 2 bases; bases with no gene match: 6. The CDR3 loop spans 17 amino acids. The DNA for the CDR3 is TGTGCCACCAGTGATTCTCTGGGACAGGGACCCTACAATGAGCAGTTCTTC. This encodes CATSDSLGQGPYNEQFF.

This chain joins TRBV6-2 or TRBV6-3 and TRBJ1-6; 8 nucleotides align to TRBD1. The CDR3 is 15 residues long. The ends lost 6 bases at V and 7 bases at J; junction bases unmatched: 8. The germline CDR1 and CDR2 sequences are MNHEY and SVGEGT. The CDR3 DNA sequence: TGTGCCAGCAGCCCGGGACAGGAGCTAAATTCACCCCTCCACTTT. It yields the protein CASSPGQELNSPLHF.

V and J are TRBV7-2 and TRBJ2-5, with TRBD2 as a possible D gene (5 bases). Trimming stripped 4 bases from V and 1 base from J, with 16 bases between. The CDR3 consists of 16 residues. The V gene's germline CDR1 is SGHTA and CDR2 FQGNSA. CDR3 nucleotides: TGTGCCAGCAGCTCCCGACCCCGGGGATTCCAAGAGACCCAGTACTTC. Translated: CASSSRPRGFQETQYF.

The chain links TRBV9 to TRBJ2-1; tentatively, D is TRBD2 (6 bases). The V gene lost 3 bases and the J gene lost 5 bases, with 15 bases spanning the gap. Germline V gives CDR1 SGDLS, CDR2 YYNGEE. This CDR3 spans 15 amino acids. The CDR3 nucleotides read TGTGCCAGCAGCGCCGGGACTTCCAATAACAATGAGCAGTTCTTC. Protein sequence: CASSAGTSNNNEQFF.

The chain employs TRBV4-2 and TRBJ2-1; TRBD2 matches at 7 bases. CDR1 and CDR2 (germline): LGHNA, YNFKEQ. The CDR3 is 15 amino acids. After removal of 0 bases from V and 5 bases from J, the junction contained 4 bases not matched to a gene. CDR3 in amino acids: CASSQDPTSDNEQFF. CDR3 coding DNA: TGTGCCAGCAGCCAAGATCCAACTAGCGACAATGAGCAGTTCTTC.

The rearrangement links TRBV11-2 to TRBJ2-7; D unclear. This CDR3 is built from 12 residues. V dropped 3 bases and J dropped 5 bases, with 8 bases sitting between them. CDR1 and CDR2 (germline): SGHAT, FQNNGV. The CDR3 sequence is CASSFPSDEQYF. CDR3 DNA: TGTGCCAGCAGCTTCCCCAGCGACGAGCAGTACTTC.

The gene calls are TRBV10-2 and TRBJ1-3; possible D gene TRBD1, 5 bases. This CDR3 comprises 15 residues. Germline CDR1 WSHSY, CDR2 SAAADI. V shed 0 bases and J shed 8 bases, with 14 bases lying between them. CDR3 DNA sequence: TGCGCCAGCAGTGAGTCCCGGGCAGGGAAGCACACCATATATTTT. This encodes CASSESRAGKHTIYF.

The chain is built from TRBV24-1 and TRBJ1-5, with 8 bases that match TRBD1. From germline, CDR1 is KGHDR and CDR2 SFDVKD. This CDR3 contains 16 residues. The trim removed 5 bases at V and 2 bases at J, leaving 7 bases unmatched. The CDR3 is CATSGDRGFGNQPQHF. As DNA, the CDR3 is TGTGCCACCAGTGGTGACAGGGGTTTCGGCAATCAGCCCCAGCATTTT.

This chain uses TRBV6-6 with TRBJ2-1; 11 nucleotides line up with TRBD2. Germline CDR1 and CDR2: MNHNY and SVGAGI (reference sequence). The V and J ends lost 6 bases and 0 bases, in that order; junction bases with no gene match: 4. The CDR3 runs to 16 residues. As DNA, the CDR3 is TGTGCCAGCAGGGGGACTAGCGGAGACTCCTACAATGAGCAGTTCTTC. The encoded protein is CASRGTSGDSYNEQFF.

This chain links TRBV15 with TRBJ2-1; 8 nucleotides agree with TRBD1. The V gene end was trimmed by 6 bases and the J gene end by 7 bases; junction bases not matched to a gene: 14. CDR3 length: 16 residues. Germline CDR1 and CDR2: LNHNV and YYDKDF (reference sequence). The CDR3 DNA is TGTGCCACCAGACCCCAAGGACAGGGACTTCGTAATGAGCAGTTCTTC. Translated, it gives CATRPQGQGLRNEQFF.

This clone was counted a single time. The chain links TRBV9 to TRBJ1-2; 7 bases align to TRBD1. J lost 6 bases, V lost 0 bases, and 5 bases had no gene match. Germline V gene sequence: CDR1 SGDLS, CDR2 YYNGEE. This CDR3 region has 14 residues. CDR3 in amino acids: CASSVGKGANGYTF. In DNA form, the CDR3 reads TGTGCCAGCAGCGTAGGGAAGGGGGCGAATGGCTACACCTTC.

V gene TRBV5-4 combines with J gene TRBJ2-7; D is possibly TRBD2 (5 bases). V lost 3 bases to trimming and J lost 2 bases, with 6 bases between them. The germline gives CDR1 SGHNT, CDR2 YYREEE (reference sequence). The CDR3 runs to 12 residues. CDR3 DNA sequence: TGTGCCAGCAGCTCGGGGACCTACGAGCAGTACTTC. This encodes CASSSGTYEQYF.

The CDR3: CASSVETSTITDTQYF. The CDR3 DNA reads TGTGCCAGCAGCGTAGAGACTAGCACAATCACAGATACGCAGTATTTT. The rearrangement uses TRBV9 and TRBJ2-3; 7 nucleotides match TRBD2. The V segment lost 0 bases and the J segment 2 bases; nucleotides outside the gene matches: 6. The CDR3 has 16 amino acids. CDR1 and CDR2 from the germline V gene are SGDLS and YYNGEE. Based on the CDR3 plus reference TRBV9 and TRBJ2-3, the full variable domain is DSGVTQTPKHLITATGQRVTLRCSPRSGDLSVYWYQQSLDQGLQFLIQYYNGEERAKGNILERFSAQQFPDLHSELNLSSLELGDSALYFCASSVETSTITDTQYFGPGTRLTVL.

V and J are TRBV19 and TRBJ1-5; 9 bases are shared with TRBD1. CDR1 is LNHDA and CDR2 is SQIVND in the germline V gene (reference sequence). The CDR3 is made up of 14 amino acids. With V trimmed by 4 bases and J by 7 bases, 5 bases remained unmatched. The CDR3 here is CASSSRTGEQPQHF. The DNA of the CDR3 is TGTGCCAGTAGTAGTCGGACAGGGGAGCAGCCCCAGCATTTT.

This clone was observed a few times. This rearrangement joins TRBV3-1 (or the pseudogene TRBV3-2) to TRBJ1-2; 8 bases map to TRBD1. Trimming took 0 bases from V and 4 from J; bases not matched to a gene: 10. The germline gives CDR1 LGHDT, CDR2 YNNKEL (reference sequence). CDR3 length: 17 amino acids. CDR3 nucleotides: TGTGCCAGCAGCCAAGATTTCCCGGCAGGGGGCGGCTATGGCTACACCTTC. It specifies CASSQDFPAGGGYGYTF.